These 9 T cell receptor beta chains originate from one sample sequenced in a study of neurological immune-mediated disorders. TCRdb itself ran the 5' RACE reads through MiXCR, one entry per CDR3 protein. This table holds around 30,000 distinct CDR3 sequences, 2.5% found once. The sample was PBMCs. These TCRs come from a woman aged 45-59 years with multiple sclerosis.

The table lists this clonotype with many counts. V usage is TRBV20-1 and J usage is TRBJ1-2, with a tentative D call TRBD1 (6 bases). CDR1 and CDR2 (germline): DFQATT, SNEGSKA (reference sequence). Trimming removed 0 bases from V and 0 bases from J, with 11 bases in between. This CDR3 has 15 residues. In DNA form, the CDR3 reads TGCAGTGCTAGAGATAAGACAGGAGCTAACTATGGCTACACCTTC. It yields the protein CSARDKTGANYGYTF.

This clonotype was recorded many times. The V gene is TRBV20-1, the J gene TRBJ2-7, with TRBD1 identical over 9 bases. CDR1 and CDR2 from the germline V gene are DFQATT and SNEGSKA (reference sequence). The CDR3 is made up of 15 amino acids. Trimming took 3 bases from V and 2 from J; bases not matched to a gene: 8. The CDR3 DNA reads TGCAGTGCTAGTCCCGGGACAGGGCGAACCTACGAGCAGTACTTC. It codes for CSASPGTGRTYEQYF.

This clonotype came up many times. The V and J genes are TRBV10-3 and TRBJ2-7; 9 bases fit TRBD2. The CDR3 spans 20 residues. The germline V gene has CDR1 ENHRY and CDR2 SYGVKD. V was clipped by 10 bases and J by 3 bases; unmatched bases: 28. The CDR3 sequence is CATRANTGLAGPSSHYEQYF. The CDR3 DNA follows: TGTGCCACTCGGGCCAATACAGGGCTAGCGGGGCCCTCCTCACACTACGAGCAGTACTTC.

This clonotype was seen ten or more times. The chain couples TRBV27 to TRBJ2-1; 10 nucleotides agree with TRBD2. CDR3 length equals 16 residues. Germline V gene sequence: CDR1 MNHEY, CDR2 SMNVEV (reference sequence). Trimming cost V 4 bases and J 5 bases; bases outside gene matches: 8. CDR3 bases: TGTGCCAGCAGTTCTAAGGGACTAGCGAGAGACAATGAGCAGTTCTTC. Amino acid sequence: CASSSKGLARDNEQFF.

This clonotype showed up many times. This chain links TRBV7-2 with TRBJ1-1, with D tentatively TRBD1 (5 bases). Looked up from germline, CDR1 is SGHTA and CDR2 is FQGNSA. This CDR3 region has 15 residues. Deletions cut 5 bases from V and 7 bases from J, with 20 bases between. This CDR3 reads CASSLRGLGVVEAFF. DNA for the CDR3: TGTGCCAGCAGCCTTAGAGGGTTAGGGGTCGTTGAAGCTTTCTTT.

This clonotype occurred many times. The rearrangement uses TRBV18 and TRBJ2-7; the match to TRBD2 covers 13 bases. Germline V CDR1 and CDR2: KGHSH, LQKENI. There are 16 residues in the CDR3. With 5 bases clipped from V and 0 bases from J, the junction kept 4 bases outside the gene matches. The CDR3 spells CASSSGLAGRSYEQYF. CDR3 nucleotides: TGTGCCAGCTCATCGGGACTAGCGGGGCGCTCCTACGAGCAGTACTTC. The entire variable domain, with the rest obtained from reference TRBV18 and TRBJ2-7, is as follows: NAGVMQNPRHLVRRRGQEARLRCSPMKGHSHVYWYRQLPEEGLKFMVYLQKENIIDESGMPKERFSAEFPKEGPSILRIQQVVRGDSAAYFCASSSGLAGRSYEQYFGPGTRLTVT.

This clonotype was seen at least ten times. The chain links TRBV3-1 to TRBJ2-4, with a weak D call TRBD2 (6 bases). The ends were cut back, 5 bases at V and 3 bases at J, with 11 bases in the middle. From germline, CDR1 is LGHDT and CDR2 YNNKEL (reference sequence). There are 14 residues in the CDR3. The CDR3 DNA sequence: TGTGCCAGCAGCGGAGGGTTTTACAAAAACATTCAGTACTTC. This codes for CASSGGFYKNIQYF. Full variable domain (remainder filled in from reference TRBV3-1 and TRBJ2-4): DTAVSQTPKYLVTQMGNDKSIKCEQNLGHDTMYWYKQDSKKFLKIMFSYNNKELIINETVPNRFSPKSPDKAHLNLHINSLELGDSAVYFCASSGGFYKNIQYFGAGTRLSVL.

This clonotype was found a few times. This chain links TRBV11-1 with TRBJ2-1; D tentatively reads TRBD1 or TRBD2 (5 bases each). The ends were cut back, 1 base at V and 4 bases at J, with 11 bases in the middle. CDR3 length: 15 residues. Germline V CDR1 and CDR2: SGHAT, FQDESV (reference sequence). The CDR3 bases are TGTGCCAGCAGCTTAGGGACACGGGGTTACAATGAGCAGTTCTTC. It encodes CASSLGTRGYNEQFF.

This clonotype was counted ten times or more. This sequence joins TRBV3-1 and TRBJ1-2; TRBD1 is a possible D gene (5 bases). This CDR3 is built from 15 residues. V lost 0 bases to trimming and J lost 8 bases, with 16 bases between them. CDR1 is LGHDT, CDR2 YNNKEL, per germline (reference sequence). CDR3 nucleotides: TGTGCCAGCAGCCAAGATCAACGGCACGGGGGAGGCTACACCTTC. Its translation is CASSQDQRHGGGYTF.